The 30 T cell receptor beta chains below all came from one sample that was sequenced in a study of yellow fever vaccine responses in identical twins. Via MiXCR, TCRdb re-called the RT-PCR reads, giving one row per CDR3 protein. This sample has some 35,000 distinct CDR3 sequences, with roughly three fifths found just once. The source material was T cells from blood (PBMCs), unsorted or a sorted subset (not recorded which), sampled before or after yellow fever vaccination (not recorded which). These receptors came from a young woman who received the yellow fever vaccine.

This chain uses TRBV2 with TRBJ2-3; TRBD1 might be the D (5 bases). Germline V gene sequence: CDR1 SNHLY, CDR2 FYNNEI. V was trimmed by 3 bases and J by 0 bases, leaving 7 bases between them. The CDR3 has 14 amino acids. This chain's CDR3 is CASSEGLSTDTQYF. The CDR3 DNA sequence: TGTGCCAGCAGTGAGGGGCTAAGCACAGATACGCAGTATTTT.

This clonotype was counted a few times. The chain carries TRBV25-1 and TRBJ1-6, with 10 bases identical to TRBD1. CDR1 and CDR2 from the germline V gene are MGHDK and SYGVNS. The CDR3 is 16 residues long. The V segment lost 6 bases and the J segment 7 bases; nucleotides outside the gene matches: 9. Here the CDR3 reads CASSPQGQGMNSPLHF. CDR3 nucleotides: TGTGCCAGCAGCCCCCAGGGACAGGGGATGAATTCACCCCTCCACTTT.

The CDR3 bases are TGTGCCAGCAGCTTAGGCCCCGGCCGCAACAATGAGCAGTTCTTC. Residues: CASSLGPGRNNEQFF. This chain connects TRBV11-3 to TRBJ2-1; unclear D gene. Trimming stripped 1 base from V and 5 bases from J, with 12 bases between. The CDR3 loop spans 15 amino acids. Germline V CDR1 and CDR2: SGHNT, YENEEA.

This clonotype was found a few times. V usage is TRBV27 and J usage is TRBJ1-1; TRBD1 is a possible D gene (6 bases). There are 12 residues in the CDR3. CDR1 and CDR2 (germline): MNHEY, SMNVEV (reference sequence). The V end was cut by 4 bases, the J end by 9 bases, with 12 bases between. DNA for the CDR3: TGTGCCAGCAGTTCCACAGGGAACAAAGCTTTCTTT. This gives the protein CASSSTGNKAFF.

This clonotype has only one observation. V and J are TRBV29-1 and TRBJ2-7; D unclear. The CDR3 consists of 12 residues. Trimming removed 5 bases at V and 0 bases at J, with 8 bases between. Germline CDR1 is SQVTM and CDR2 is ANQGSEA. In DNA, the CDR3 is TGCAGCGTTCTTGTTGCCTCCTACGAGCAGTACTTC. This encodes CSVLVASYEQYF.

The rearrangement uses TRBV11-2 and TRBJ2-5; 8 bases are a match to TRBD2. V lost 2 bases to trimming and J lost 5 bases; unmatched junction nucleotides: 7. The CDR3 has 15 residues. From germline, CDR1 is SGHAT and CDR2 FQNNGV. CDR3 coding DNA: TGTGCCAGCAGCTTACTATCGGGACTAGAGGAGACCCAGTACTTC. Protein product: CASSLLSGLEETQYF.

On this clonotype itself: A much larger clone differs by one base, so this may be a read error. The rearrangement joins TRBV12-3 or TRBV12-4 to TRBJ2-3; D is undetermined. The ends were cut back, 6 bases at V and 2 bases at J, with 3 bases in the middle. The CDR3 covers 11 residues. CDR3 DNA: TGTGCCAGCAGCCACACAGATACGCAGTATTTT. Protein: CASSHTDTQYF.

The J gene is TRBJ2-7, the V gene TRBV20-1; D ambiguous. Germline V gene data show CDR1 as DFQATT and CDR2 as SNEGSKA (reference sequence). The V end was cut by 3 bases, the J end by 6 bases, with 15 bases between. The CDR3 length is 13 residues. CDR3 sequence: CSASPGVTAEQYF. The CDR3 nucleotides are TGCAGTGCTAGCCCTGGGGTAACCGCCGAGCAGTACTTC.

This chain connects TRBV4-1 to TRBJ1-5, with D tentatively TRBD1 (5 bases). Trimming took off 3 bases at V and 3 bases at J, with 15 bases between the two ends. Looked up from germline, CDR1 is MGHRA and CDR2 is YSYEKL. The CDR3 is 16 amino acids. CDR3 DNA: TGCGCCAGCAGCCATCCTCAGGGACCGCTCAATCAGCCCCAGCATTTT. Its protein is CASSHPQGPLNQPQHF.

This rearrangement joins TRBV15 to TRBJ2-3, with D maybe TRBD2 (6 bases). This CDR3 contains 15 residues. V gave up 5 bases and J gave up 2 bases, with 14 bases separating them. Germline V gene lookup returns CDR1 LNHNV and CDR2 YYDKDF (reference sequence). CDR3: CATSRERGATDTQYF. CDR3 in DNA: TGTGCCACCAGCCGGGAGAGGGGCGCCACAGATACGCAGTATTTT.

The V call is TRBV12-3 or TRBV12-4, the J call TRBJ1-2, with D unclear. The CDR3 sequence is 16 residues long. Trimming took 1 base from V and 1 from J, leaving 13 bases between them. The CDR3 here is CASSLGFWTYNYGYTF. CDR3 sequence (DNA): TGTGCCAGCAGTTTAGGATTTTGGACCTATAACTATGGCTACACCTTC.

The genes are TRBV18 and TRBJ2-2; 7 positions match TRBD2. This CDR3 is built from 17 residues. Germline loops: CDR1 KGHSH, CDR2 LQKENI. Losses at the gene ends were 3 bases for V and 4 bases for J; bases not matched to a gene: 11. The CDR3 DNA reads as TGTGCCAGCTCACCGTTGCTTGGCGGGGGAACCACCGGGGAGCTGTTTTTT. Translating gives CASSPLLGGGTTGELFF.

The V and J genes are TRBV5-5 and TRBJ2-5, with 9 bases identical to TRBD1. Germline CDR1 and CDR2: SGHKS and YYEKEE (reference sequence). The CDR3 totals 15 residues. V lost 4 bases and J lost 2; bases outside the gene matches: 6. The CDR3 loop reads CASSNGQGTQETQYF. CDR3 coding DNA: TGTGCCAGCAGCAACGGACAGGGGACTCAAGAGACCCAGTACTTC.

The chain is built from TRBV28 and TRBJ2-7; 7 nucleotides match TRBD1. Per the germline V gene, CDR1 is MDHEN and CDR2 is SYDVKM. The V segment lost 6 bases and the J segment 3 bases; nucleotides outside the gene matches: 11. This CDR3 is built from 15 residues. CDR3 DNA: TGTGCCAGCAGAGAGGGACAGCAGGCTCTCTACGAGCAGTACTTC. This encodes CASREGQQALYEQYF.

This chain uses TRBV2 with TRBJ2-1; 9 nucleotides line up with TRBD1. There are 12 residues in the CDR3. Germline CDR1 SNHLY, CDR2 FYNNEI. The J segment lost 7 bases and the V segment lost 6 bases, leaving 1 base of the junction unmatched. The CDR3, as DNA: TGTGCCAGCAGACAGGGGGCAAATGAGCAGTTCTTC. It specifies CASRQGANEQFF.

This clonotype has only a few counts. The chain couples TRBV7-2 to TRBJ2-2; D perhaps matches TRBD2 (6 bases). Germline V CDR1 and CDR2: SGHTA, FQGNSA. The CDR3 is 16 amino acids. The V end lost 0 bases, the J end lost 8 bases, and 16 bases lay between the germline ends. CDR3 in amino acids: CASSLARVSAGGELFF. For the CDR3, the DNA is TGTGCCAGCAGCTTAGCGAGGGTCTCGGCGGGAGGGGAGCTGTTTTTT.

V gene TRBV11-2 combines with J gene TRBJ2-2; 9 bases match TRBD2. CDR3 length: 18 amino acids. In germline, CDR1 is SGHAT, CDR2 FQNNGV. J was trimmed by 7 bases and V by 5 bases; bases with no gene match: 17. CDR3 nucleotide sequence: TGTGCCAGCAGCGCTATTCCCAGCGGGACTAGCAAAGGCGGGGAGCTGTTTTTT. This sequence encodes CASSAIPSGTSKGGELFF.

This clonotype was observed once. The chain links TRBV2 to TRBJ2-1; D uncertain. V dropped 4 bases and J dropped 6 bases, with 16 bases sitting between them. The CDR3 is 15 residues long. Germline V gene lookup returns CDR1 SNHLY and CDR2 FYNNEI. In nucleotides, the CDR3 is TGTGCCAGCAGTGTACTATCCGATACGTTCAATGAGCAGTTCTTC. This sequence encodes CASSVLSDTFNEQFF.

This clonotype was detected only a few times. This sequence joins TRBV6-1 and TRBJ2-1; 11 bases match TRBD2. Germline V gene lookup returns CDR1 MNHNS and CDR2 SASEGT. Trimming at V came to 5 bases and at J to 7 bases, leaving 16 bases not matched to a gene. CDR3 length: 18 amino acids. The CDR3 here is CASSPQGVASGRWNEQFF. The CDR3 coding sequence is TGTGCCAGCAGTCCTCAGGGGGTTGCTAGCGGGAGGTGGAATGAGCAGTTCTTC.

The chain uses TRBV6-5 and TRBJ1-5, with D possibly being TRBD1 (5 bases). The germline V and J ends were trimmed by 4 bases and 5 bases, with 9 bases remaining between them. This CDR3 contains 13 residues. Germline V lookup: CDR1 MNHEY, CDR2 SVGAGI. CDR3: CASSSGGDQPQHF. Written as DNA, the CDR3 is TGTGCCAGCAGTTCTGGGGGGGATCAGCCCCAGCATTTT.

This clonotype was seen more than once but under ten times. This chain joins TRBV18 and TRBJ2-2; D may be TRBD1 (6 bases). The germline gives CDR1 KGHSH, CDR2 LQKENI. V dropped 1 base and J dropped 4 bases, with 10 bases sitting between them. This CDR3 comprises 15 residues. The CDR3 bases are TGTGCCAGCTCACCACAGGGGGAGAGCACCGGGGAGCTGTTTTTT. Translating gives CASSPQGESTGELFF. Full variable domain (missing parts from reference TRBV18 and TRBJ2-2): NAGVMQNPRHLVRRRGQEARLRCSPMKGHSHVYWYRQLPEEGLKFMVYLQKENIIDESGMPKERFSAEFPKEGPSILRIQQVVRGDSAAYFCASSPQGESTGELFFGEGSRLTVL.

The chain combines TRBV19 with TRBJ1-5; TRBD1 is a possible D gene (6 bases). CDR3 length: 15 amino acids. CDR1 LNHDA and CDR2 SQIVND come from the germline V gene (reference sequence). V was trimmed by 7 bases and J by 3 bases, leaving 16 bases between them. In DNA, the CDR3 is TGTGCCAGTACCCCACAGGGTAGAGACAATCAGCCCCAGCATTTT. It is translated as CASTPQGRDNQPQHF.

The V gene is TRBV11-3, the J gene TRBJ1-1; 8 nucleotides align to TRBD1. The V segment lost 5 bases and the J segment 1 base; nucleotides outside the gene matches: 6. The CDR3 is 15 residues long. In germline, CDR1 is SGHNT, CDR2 YENEEA. The CDR3 bases are TGTGCCAGCAGCGACAGGGGCCTTTCGAACACTGAAGCTTTCTTT. Amino acid sequence: CASSDRGLSNTEAFF.

This clonotype was picked up a small number of times. The chain links TRBV20-1 to TRBJ2-7, with D perhaps TRBD1 (5 bases). V lost 3 bases, J lost 3 bases, and 6 bases lay in between. The CDR3 contains 11 residues. CDR1 DFQATT and CDR2 SNEGSKA come from the germline V gene (reference sequence). DNA for the CDR3: TGCAGTGCTAGGGACAACTACGAGCAGTACTTC. This encodes CSARDNYEQYF.

This clonotype was picked up a small number of times. This chain uses TRBV5-4 with TRBJ2-1; a weak D match, TRBD2 (6 bases). Trimming cost V 7 bases and J 6 bases, with 11 bases left between them. This CDR3 is built from 12 residues. In germline, CDR1 is SGHNT, CDR2 YYREEE (reference sequence). The CDR3 coding sequence is TGTGCCAGCTCGGGGGTTAGCAATGAGCAGTTCTTC. This sequence encodes CASSGVSNEQFF.

The V gene is TRBV5-1, the J gene TRBJ2-7; a weak D match, TRBD1 (6 bases). Germline V gene data show CDR1 as SGHRS and CDR2 as YFSETQ. CDR3 size: 16 residues. V dropped 6 bases and J dropped 5 bases, with 24 bases sitting between them. The DNA for the CDR3 is TGCGCCAGCACCCCAGGGAAAGGGGGATTGATGGACGAGCAGTACTTC. Protein: CASTPGKGGLMDEQYF.

This clonotype has just a few counts. The chain carries TRBV7-9 and TRBJ2-7; D unclear. Germline CDR1 and CDR2: SEHNR and FQNEAQ (reference sequence). V gave up 0 bases and J gave up 3 bases, with 9 bases separating them. The CDR3 is 14 amino acids. The CDR3, as DNA: TGTGCCAGCAGCTTAGCTGGTGGGGTCTACGAGCAGTACTTC. This sequence encodes CASSLAGGVYEQYF.

The chain recombines TRBV11-1 with TRBJ2-1; no firm D call. The CDR3 is 12 amino acids. V lost 5 bases and J 4 bases, leaving 6 bases between the germline ends. CDR1 and CDR2 from the germline V gene are SGHAT and FQDESV (reference sequence). As DNA, the CDR3 is TGTGCCAGCAGCCCGACATACAATGAGCAGTTCTTC. Protein product: CASSPTYNEQFF.

This clonotype turned up a few times. This rearrangement joins TRBV6-1 to TRBJ1-1; 10 nucleotides agree with TRBD1. With 7 bases clipped from V and 1 base from J, the junction kept 3 bases outside the gene matches. Germline-derived CDR1 and CDR2 are MNHNS and SASEGT. The CDR3 totals 14 residues. CDR3 loop: CASTRDRGNTEAFF. DNA for the CDR3: TGTGCCAGCACCAGGGACAGGGGGAACACTGAAGCTTTCTTT.

This clonotype was found a few times. This chain links TRBV7-6 with TRBJ2-7, with a possible D match to TRBD2 (6 bases). Germline loops: CDR1 SGHVS, CDR2 FNYEAQ. The CDR3 is made up of 13 amino acids. V was cut by 5 bases and J by 6 bases, with 14 bases left in between. CDR3 region: CASSPTRAGEQYF. The CDR3 nucleotides read TGTGCCAGCAGCCCCACCCGAGCGGGCGAGCAGTACTTC.